The clone carrying this T cell receptor beta chain appeared many times. Its antigen is still unknown. The data were taken from a study of Graves' ophthalmopathy and Graves' hyperthyroidism. Whole-study findings and limits: A majority of expanded thyroid clonotypes exceeding 0.001 frequency were likewise present in blood. Ophthalmopathy cases were distinguished from stable hyperthyroidism by a 13-signature model, reaching just over 85% sensitivity and roughly 80% specificity.

The CDR3 length is 13 residues. Germline V gives CDR1 SEHNR, CDR2 FQNEAQ (reference sequence). Trimming stripped 1 base from V and 9 bases from J, with 10 bases between. TCR beta CDR3 amplification used RNA transcripts. Amplification began with first-round RT-PCR using HTBI primers, then second-round multiplex PCR was performed. Each CDR3 protein gets one entry after TCRdb re-called the multiplex PCR reads with MiXCR. Found here are about 740,000 distinct CDR3 sequences, around 40% of them singletons; the top ten hold around 40%. Each donor who had ophthalmopathy showed moderate-to-severe activity, a CAS of ≥3, a NOSPECS of ≥4, and a duration under 3 months. A volume of around 9.5 ml of fresh peripheral blood supplied the PBMCs.

The sample was peripheral blood. The receptor was isolated from an adult man with Graves' ophthalmopathy. The chain employs TRBV7-9 and TRBJ1-5; possibly TRBD1 for D (6 bases). CDR3 nucleotides: TGTGCCAGCAGCTTAGAGGAGGGGGGGCCCCAGCATTTT. This sequence encodes CASSLEEGGPQHF.